The clone carrying this T cell receptor (beta chain) has a count of ten or more. The source of the sample is a study of prognosis after radiotherapy for stage I lung cancer. Two rounds of multiplex PCR amplified TCR beta CDR3 from genomic DNA. Amplification in first-round PCR relied on primers specific to each TRBV and TRBJ gene. TCRdb processed the multiplex PCR reads anew with MiXCR; each CDR3 protein has one entry. The repertoire holds approximately 18,000 distinct CDR3 sequences, with 15% to 20% as singletons. Each of two time points yielded six milliliters of peripheral venous blood. Trimming stripped 3 bases from V and 4 bases from J, with 11 bases between. The CDR3 contains 14 residues. CDR1 and CDR2 from the germline V gene are MNHGY and SVAAGI.

The receptor comes from a donor over 45 with non-small cell lung cancer. The chain recombines TRBV6-9 with TRBJ2-3; D possibly corresponds to TRBD2 (5 bases). The material sequenced was PBMCs, taken before or after stereotactic body radiation therapy (not recorded which). DNA of the CDR3: TGTGCCAGCAGTTACCGACTAAGCGCAGATACGCAGTATTTT. The encoded protein is CASSYRLSADTQYF.